A selection of T cell receptor beta chains follows, all from one sample in a study of T cells in Graves' hyperthyroidism and ophthalmopathy. TCRdb processed the multiplex PCR reads anew with MiXCR; each CDR3 protein has one entry. The sample has 550,000 to 700,000 distinct CDR3 sequences, about 43% seen once. Sequenced sample: peripheral blood or thyroid tissue (not recorded which). The receptors originated from an adult woman with Graves' disease, either hyperthyroidism or ophthalmopathy (not recorded which). Each CDR3 is given with its conserved first and last residue. A D gene is named only where the DNA matches it firmly. The size entry is marked missing in some rows and otherwise reads once, few, many or a size class.

>TRBJ1-2|NA|TRBV5-1|NA
TGTGCCAGCAGCCTATGGACAGATTACGGAAGCTATGGCTACACCTTC
CASSLWTDYGSYGYTF
>TRBJ1-4|NA|TRBV15|many
TGTGCCACCAGCACGGAGGGTAATGAAAAACTGTTTTTT
CATSTEGNEKLFF
>TRBJ1-5|NA|TRBV10-3|NA
TGTGCCTCGGGAGGGACGTCCCAGCATTTT
CASGGTSQHF
>TRBJ2-5|NA|TRBV10-3|NA
TGTGCCATCAGTGAGGGACCTCGAGAGGCCCAGTACTTC
CAISEGPREAQYF
>TRBJ1-5|NA|TRBV10-1|NA
TGCGCCAGCAGTGAGTCCCGAGTAGACGGGGGCCTTCAGCCCCAGCATTTT
CASSESRVDGGLQPQHF
>TRBJ2-2|NA|TRBV24-1|many
TGTGCCACCAGTGATGGGCGAGACACCGGGGAGCTGTTTTTT
CATSDGRDTGELFF
>TRBJ2-7|NA|TRBV19|many
TGTGCCAGTAGTGACGGGAGAGGGTACGAGCAGTACTTC
CASSDGRGYEQYF
>TRBJ1-5|NA|TRBV7-9|many
TGTGCCAGCAGTCCAGGGAGCAATCAGCCCCAGCATTTT
CASSPGSNQPQHF
>TRBJ1-2|NA|TRBV12-3/TRBV12-4|NA
TGTGCCAGCAGTCGATCACCTGGGGGCTATGGCTACACCTTC
CASSRSPGGYGYTF
>TRBJ1-1|NA|TRBV5-1|NA
TGCGCCAGCAGCGCACTGACAGCTAGCACTGAAGCTTTCTTT
CASSALTASTEAFF
>TRBJ1-3|NA|TRBV12-3/TRBV12-4|many
TGTGCCAGCAGTTTAACACTCGGAAACACCATATATTTT
CASSLTLGNTIYF
>TRBJ1-5|NA|TRBV7-2|NA
TGTGCCAGCAGCTTGGGGGACGGTGGTGATCAGCCCCAGCATTTT
CASSLGDGGDQPQHF
>TRBJ1-2|NA|TRBV5-4|NA
TGTGCCAGCAGCTTAGGTTTTGAACAGAACTATGGCTACACCTTC
CASSLGFEQNYGYTF
>TRBJ1-5|TRBD1|TRBV2|many
TGTGCCAGCAGTAGACAGGGAAATCAGCCCCAGCATTTT
CASSRQGNQPQHF
>TRBJ2-7|NA|TRBV7-9|few
TGTGCCAGCAGCGAACCGGGGCAGTCTCTCCCCTACGAGCAGCACTTC
CASSEPGQSLPYEQHF
>TRBJ1-4|NA|TRBV7-2|many
TGTGCCAGCAGCTCCTTTGGGGGGGGTAATGAAAAACTGTTTTTT
CASSSFGGGNEKLFF
>TRBJ2-3|NA|TRBV2|few
TGTGCCAGCAGTGATCGCTATACGCAGTATTTT
CASSDRYTQYF
>TRBJ2-7|NA|TRBV2|once
TGTGCCAGCAGCCTGGGGACTGTCGAGCAGTACTTC
CASSLGTVEQYF
>TRBJ2-7|TRBD2|TRBV7-9|many
TGTGCCAGCAGCTCGCAAGCGGGAGCCTACGAGCAGTACTTC
CASSSQAGAYEQYF
>TRBJ1-4|NA|TRBV5-1|many
TGCGCCAGCAGCTACCAGGGCAGTAATGAAAAACTGTTTTTT
CASSYQGSNEKLFF
>TRBJ1-2|TRBD1|TRBV9|NA
TGTGCCAGCAGCGGGCCAACAGGGGCTGGACCCCTTTATGGCTACACCTTC
CASSGPTGAGPLYGYTF
>TRBJ2-6|NA|TRBV7-6|many
TGTGCCAGCAGCCTAACCGAAGGGGCCAACGTCCTGACTTTC
CASSLTEGANVLTF
>TRBJ1-1|TRBD1|TRBV29-1|many
TGCAGCGTTGGGCAGGGGGCCCCCTTAAACACTGAAGCTTTCTTT
CSVGQGAPLNTEAFF
>TRBJ1-1|NA|TRBV19|NA
TGTGCCAGTAGTATGTGGGGCCCGAACACTGAAGCTTTCTTT
CASSMWGPNTEAFF
>TRBJ2-5|TRBD1|TRBV3-1|NA
TGTGCCAGCAGCCAAATAGGACAGGGCGAGACCCAGTACTTC
CASSQIGQGETQYF
>TRBJ2-7|NA|TRBV10-3|NA
TGTGCCACCCGCGACCGTGCGCAGTACTTC
CATRDRAQYF
>TRBJ2-7|NA|TRBV7-9|NA
TGTGCCAGCAGCCCCAAGAGTTTCGAGCAGTACTTC
CASSPKSFEQYF
>TRBJ1-2|NA|TRBV6-6|NA
TGTGCCAGCAGTGATGACATGGGCACCTATGGCTACACCTTC
CASSDDMGTYGYTF
>TRBJ1-2|NA|TRBV27|NA
TGTGCCAGCAGTTACTCCCTGACCTATGGCTACACCTTC
CASSYSLTYGYTF
>TRBJ2-5|TRBD2|TRBV13|many
TGTGCCAGCAGCTTAAGACTAGCTGTAGGGGAGACCCAGTACTTC
CASSLRLAVGETQYF
>TRBJ1-1|TRBD1|TRBV6-1|many
TGTGCCAGCAGTCCCCCGGCGGACAGGCTTATGGCTGAAGCTTTCTTT
CASSPPADRLMAEAFF
>TRBJ2-5|TRBD1|TRBV10-3|NA
TGTGCCATCAGTAAACCGGGACAGGGAGGGCCTAAGACCCAGTACTTC
CAISKPGQGGPKTQYF
>TRBJ2-7|NA|TRBV10-3|NA
TGTGCCATCACCGATGACAGATCCTACGAGCAGTACTTC
CAITDDRSYEQYF
>TRBJ1-1|NA|TRBV29-1|few
TGCAGCGTTGACGCAGATAACACTGAAGCTTTCTTT
CSVDADNTEAFF
>TRBJ1-5|NA|TRBV6-5|many
TGTGCCACCTGGAGTCCCCAGCATTTT
CATWSPQHF
>TRBJ2-5|TRBD1|TRBV6-5|many
TGTGCCAGCAGTTACTTCGCTCCAGGGGGTCCCAGCCAAGAGACCCAGTACTTC
CASSYFAPGGPSQETQYF
>TRBJ2-7|TRBD2|TRBV2|NA
TGTGCCAGCAGTGTATGGCTAGCGGGAGCGGGCGAGCAGTACTTC
CASSVWLAGAGEQYF